These 13 T cell receptor beta chains originate from one sample sequenced in a study of identifying expanded T cells in peripheral blood. Method: immunoSEQ multiplex PCR; TCRdb's copy keeps in-frame clones and lacks some. Of around 94,000 clones in the sample, approximately 88% were seen once. The source material was blood. The receptors were sampled from a person between 18 and 75 years old in good health.

V usage is TRBV11-2 and J usage is TRBJ2-1; 13 bases are shared with TRBD2. Losses at the gene ends were 5 bases for V and 4 bases for J; bases not matched to a gene: 5. The CDR3 is 16 residues long. From germline, CDR1 is SGHAT and CDR2 FQNNGV. DNA for the CDR3: TGTGCCAGCAGCCAGTTGGGACTAGCGGGGTACAATGAGCAGTTCTTC. Its translation is CASSQLGLAGYNEQFF.

This clone is a singleton in its sample. V is TRBV7-8 and J is TRBJ1-2; D not certain. The CDR3 loop spans 14 amino acids. Germline CDR1 reads SGHVS; CDR2 reads FQNEAQ. V lost 0 bases to trimming and J lost 6 bases, with 11 bases between them. This CDR3 is CASSLAPGENGYTF. Here the CDR3 DNA reads TGTGCCAGCAGCTTAGCCCCTGGAGAGAATGGCTACACCTTC.

This chain links TRBV6-5 with TRBJ2-7; TRBD1 matches 7 bases. CDR3 size: 13 residues. The germline gives CDR1 MNHEY, CDR2 SVGAGI. V lost 8 bases, J lost 3 bases, and 7 bases stayed unmatched. The CDR3 region has the DNA TGTGCCAGCGGCCGGGACAGCTTCTACGAGCAGTACTTC. Translation gives CASGRDSFYEQYF.

A single count supports this clone. The J gene is TRBJ2-3, the V gene TRBV19; D uncertain. The length of the CDR3 is 13 residues. The germline V gene encodes CDR1 LNHDA and CDR2 SQIVND (reference sequence). V lost 6 bases to trimming and J lost 6 bases, with 13 bases between them. CDR3 residues: CASSHPVGDTQYF. The CDR3 nucleotides are TGTGCCAGTAGCCATCCCGTCGGGGATACGCAGTATTTT.

V and J are TRBV19 and TRBJ2-1; TRBD2 might be the D (7 bases). Between the trimmed V and J ends, which lost 5 bases and 0 bases, there was a span of 14 bases. This CDR3 contains 16 residues. Germline CDR1 and CDR2: LNHDA and SQIVND (reference sequence). The chain's CDR3 is CASSPPGGLSYNEQFF. In DNA form, the CDR3 reads TGTGCCAGTAGTCCACCGGGGGGCCTCTCCTACAATGAGCAGTTCTTC.

V usage is TRBV14 and J usage is TRBJ2-3, with TRBD2 matching 7 bases. V shed 3 bases, J shed 0 bases, and the junction held 9 bases outside the gene matches. CDR3 length equals 17 residues. CDR1 SGHDN and CDR2 FVKESK come from the germline V gene. CDR3 DNA: TGTGCCAGCAGCCATAGAAGAGGGAGGGCAAGCACAGATACGCAGTATTTT. Amino acids: CASSHRRGRASTDTQYF.

Written as DNA, the CDR3 is TGTGCCAGCAGTTACTCCAGTCTTCCTGAAGCTTTCTTT. Protein sequence: CASSYSSLPEAFF. This chain joins TRBV6-6 and TRBJ1-1; D ambiguous. Trimming took 0 bases from V and 6 from J, leaving 8 bases between them. CDR1 is MNHNY and CDR2 is SVGAGI in the germline V gene (reference sequence). The CDR3 runs 13 residues.

CDR3 region: CASRDSGLRGYTF. CDR3 DNA sequence: TGCGCCAGCAGGGACAGCGGGCTCCGAGGCTACACCTTC. The chain links TRBV10-2 to TRBJ1-2, with a weak D call TRBD1 (6 bases). The CDR3 consists of 13 residues. The V end lost 6 bases, the J end lost 8 bases, and 16 bases lay between the germline ends. From germline, CDR1 is WSHSY and CDR2 SAAADI.

CDR3 sequence: CASSQASGRAEETQYF. CDR3 sequence (DNA): TGTGCCAGCAGCCAAGCTAGCGGGAGGGCCGAAGAGACCCAGTACTTC. The gene calls are TRBV4-2 and TRBJ2-5; 12 bases agree with TRBD2. CDR1 is LGHNA, CDR2 YNFKEQ, per germline. The CDR3 has 16 residues. J lost 3 bases, V lost 1 base, and 3 bases had no gene match.

This clone was detected once. The V gene is TRBV19, the J gene TRBJ1-2; possibly TRBD1 for D (5 bases). Trimming removed 4 bases at V and 5 bases at J, with 14 bases between. Germline V gene lookup returns CDR1 LNHDA and CDR2 SQIVND (reference sequence). The CDR3 consists of 14 residues. The CDR3, as DNA: TGTGCCAGTAGTACCGGGACGCAAACGTATGGCTACACCTTC. Residues: CASSTGTQTYGYTF.

The chain has TRBV7-9 and TRBJ1-4; D remains ambiguous. The V end was cut by 3 bases, the J end by 4 bases, with 15 bases between. The CDR3 runs 16 residues. CDR1 and CDR2 from the germline V gene are SEHNR and FQNEAQ (reference sequence). The CDR3 here is CASSFPPRSSNEKLFF. CDR3 nucleotide sequence: TGTGCCAGCAGCTTCCCCCCAAGGTCAAGTAATGAAAAACTGTTTTTT.

The chain joins TRBV4-3 to TRBJ2-7; no reliable D call. Germline V gene data show CDR1 as LGHNA and CDR2 as YSLEER. This CDR3 has 16 residues. Trimming shortened V by 3 bases and J by 1 base, and 16 bases separated the two germline ends. The CDR3 sequence: CASSHTDSRRSYEQYF. Here the CDR3 DNA reads TGCGCCAGCAGCCACACCGACTCCCGAAGGTCCTACGAGCAGTACTTC.

This chain joins TRBV10-1 and TRBJ2-4; 10 bases are a match to TRBD2. This CDR3 is 18 amino acids long. Losses at the gene ends were 3 bases for V and 3 bases for J; bases not matched to a gene: 11. CDR1 and CDR2 from the germline V gene are WNHNN and SYGVQD (reference sequence). In nucleotides, the CDR3 is TGCGCCAGCAGTGATTCAAGGCTAGCGGGAGAAATCAAAAACATTCAGTACTTC. It codes for CASSDSRLAGEIKNIQYF.